Listed here are 5 T cell receptor beta chains from one sample, sequenced in a study of blood T cells in healthy people across ages. The second PCR ran about 7 to 12 cycles with a sample-barcoded 5' primer and J-beta primers. TCRdb fed the 5' RACE reads into MiXCR, producing one record per CDR3 protein. The sample has around 1.5 million distinct CDR3 sequences, 42% seen once. The sample was blood. These receptors were taken from a woman between 18 and 30 years old in good health.

The rearrangement joins TRBV4-1 to TRBJ2-5; D is perhaps TRBD1 (5 bases). This CDR3 contains 14 residues. Germline-derived CDR1 and CDR2 are MGHRA and YSYEKL. Trimming left V 1 base short and J 2 bases short, with 8 bases between. The CDR3 DNA reads as TGCGCCAGCAGCCAAGTAGGGGAACAAGAGACCCAGTACTTC. Translating gives CASSQVGEQETQYF.

The rearrangement joins TRBV10-2 to TRBJ2-5; D possibly corresponds to TRBD2 (7 bases). The germline V gene has CDR1 WSHSY and CDR2 SAAADI. Trimming stripped 7 bases from V and 2 bases from J, with 14 bases between. The CDR3 has 14 amino acids. The CDR3 DNA is TGCGCCAGCACCGGGACTACAGGGCAAGAGACCCAGTACTTC. It translates to CASTGTTGQETQYF.

The chain carries TRBV10-3 and TRBJ1-6; a possible D gene is TRBD1 (5 bases). The germline CDR1 and CDR2 sequences are ENHRY and SYGVKD. V lost 6 bases to trimming and J lost 6 bases, with 9 bases between them. The CDR3 has 13 residues. CDR3 DNA sequence: TGTGCCATCAGACCCGGGGCTAATTCACCCCTCCACTTT. Its translation is CAIRPGANSPLHF.

This clonotype came up a few times. The rearrangement links TRBV9 to TRBJ2-6; either TRBD1 or TRBD2 may supply D (5 bases each). The CDR3 has 18 amino acids. The V end was cut by 3 bases, the J end by 4 bases, with 20 bases between. In germline, CDR1 is SGDLS, CDR2 YYNGEE. The CDR3 DNA reads as TGTGCCAGCAGCGGTTTTACCGGGACGGCGGTAGGGGCCAACGTCCTGACTTTC. Translating it yields CASSGFTGTAVGANVLTF. The full variable domain, with the rest looked up from reference TRBV9 and TRBJ2-6, is DSGVTQTPKHLITATGQRVTLRCSPRSGDLSVYWYQQSLDQGLQFLIQYYNGEERAKGNILERFSAQQFPDLHSELNLSSLELGDSALYFCASSGFTGTAVGANVLTFGAGSRLTVL.

The genes are TRBV28 and TRBJ1-2, with 8 bases aligning to TRBD1. The J segment lost 6 bases and the V segment lost 5 bases, leaving 5 bases of the junction unmatched. The CDR3 runs to 13 residues. Germline V gene data show CDR1 as MDHEN and CDR2 as SYDVKM. CDR3 in DNA: TGTGCCAGCAGTGAGCAGGGGGCAAATGGCTACACCTTC. This encodes CASSEQGANGYTF.